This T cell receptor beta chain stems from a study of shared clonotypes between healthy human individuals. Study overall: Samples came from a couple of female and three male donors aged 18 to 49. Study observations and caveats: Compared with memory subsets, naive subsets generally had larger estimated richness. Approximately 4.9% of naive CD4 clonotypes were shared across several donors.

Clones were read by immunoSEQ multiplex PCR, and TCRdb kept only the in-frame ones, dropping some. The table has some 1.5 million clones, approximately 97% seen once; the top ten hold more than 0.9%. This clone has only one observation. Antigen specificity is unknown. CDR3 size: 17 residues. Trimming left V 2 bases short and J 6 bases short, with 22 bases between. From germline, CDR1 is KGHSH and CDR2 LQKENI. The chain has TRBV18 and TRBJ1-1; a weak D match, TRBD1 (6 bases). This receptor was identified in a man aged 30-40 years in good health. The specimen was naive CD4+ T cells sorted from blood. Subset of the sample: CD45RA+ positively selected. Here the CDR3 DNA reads TGTGCCAGCTCACCATTTGTCGGACAGACAGATATTTCTGAAGCTTTCTTT. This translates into CASSPFVGQTDISEAFF.